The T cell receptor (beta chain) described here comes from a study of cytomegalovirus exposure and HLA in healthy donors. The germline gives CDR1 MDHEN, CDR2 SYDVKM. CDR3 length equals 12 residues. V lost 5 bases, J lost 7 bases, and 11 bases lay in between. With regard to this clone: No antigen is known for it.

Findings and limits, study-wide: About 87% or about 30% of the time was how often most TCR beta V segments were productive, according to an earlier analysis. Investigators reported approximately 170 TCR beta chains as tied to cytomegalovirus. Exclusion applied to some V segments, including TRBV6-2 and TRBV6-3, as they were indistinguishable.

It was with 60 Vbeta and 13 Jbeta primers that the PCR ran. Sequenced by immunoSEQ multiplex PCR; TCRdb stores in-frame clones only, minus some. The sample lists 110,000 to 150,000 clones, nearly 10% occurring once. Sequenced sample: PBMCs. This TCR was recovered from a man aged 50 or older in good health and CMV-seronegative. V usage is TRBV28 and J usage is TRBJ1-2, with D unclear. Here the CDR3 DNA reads TGTGCCAGCAGTCTAGTTCGAGTTGGCTACACCTTC. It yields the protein CASSLVRVGYTF.